The entry below describes one TCR beta chain. Antigen unknown. This CDR3 has 15 amino acids. Between the trimmed V and J ends, which lost 4 bases and 1 base, there was a span of 12 bases. Germline CDR1 MGHRA, CDR2 YSYEKL. A second about 6 to 12 cycle PCR used barcoded and J-beta primers. TCRdb independently ran MiXCR on the 5' RACE reads; one entry per CDR3 protein. The sample lists hundreds of thousands of distinct CDR3 sequences; about 25% were seen once. This specimen belongs to a study of blood T cells in healthy people across ages. Study results and limitations: Samples with more naive T cells showed higher observed beta diversity.

The TCR originated in a woman aged 70-85 years in good health. Sequenced input: blood. The chain has TRBV4-1 and TRBJ2-3; D is perhaps TRBD2 (6 bases). DNA for the CDR3: TGCGCCAGCAGCCCGAAGCGCGGGGGCACAGATACGCAGTATTTT. It codes for CASSPKRGGTDTQYF.